These 16 T cell receptor beta chains came from one sample sequenced in a study of OX40 agonist ivuxolimab in advanced cancers. Repertoires were generated with immunoSEQ multiplex PCR, while TCRdb's copy carries only in-frame clones and drops some. Of approximately 100,000 clones in the sample, around 82% were seen once. This sample comprised CD4+ or CD8+ T cells sorted from blood, obtained in a trial of the OX40 agonist ivuxolimab. These receptors were collected from an adult with an advanced solid tumor such as melanoma, head and neck, liver or kidney cancer.

The J gene is TRBJ2-7, the V gene TRBV9; no reliable D call. The germline CDR1 and CDR2 sequences are SGDLS and YYNGEE. This CDR3 has 14 residues. V was cut by 4 bases and J by 0 bases, with 11 bases left in between. CDR3 sequence (DNA): TGTGCCAGCAGCCCACGTCCCAACTCCTACGAGCAGTACTTC. It codes for CASSPRPNSYEQYF. The variable domain in full, completed from reference TRBV9 and TRBJ2-7, reads DSGVTQTPKHLITATGQRVTLRCSPRSGDLSVYWYQQSLDQGLQFLIQYYNGEERAKGNILERFSAQQFPDLHSELNLSSLELGDSALYFCASSPRPNSYEQYFGPGTRLTVT.

The CDR3 region is CASSLVVGSGSPLHF. The CDR3 DNA follows: TGTGCCAGCAGCTTAGTGGTTGGCAGCGGATCACCCCTCCACTTT. The chain has TRBV7-9 and TRBJ1-6; the D is unclear. The CDR3 extends over 15 amino acids. In germline, CDR1 is SEHNR, CDR2 FQNEAQ (reference sequence). V lost 1 base and J lost 10, with 14 bases in between.

The chain has TRBV5-6 and TRBJ2-7, with D unclear. The V end was cut by 2 bases, the J end by 0 bases, with 6 bases between. The CDR3 has 13 amino acids. Germline CDR1 reads SGHDT; CDR2 reads YYEEEE. The CDR3 protein is CASSLRVSYEQYF. The CDR3 bases are TGTGCCAGCAGCTTAAGGGTCTCCTACGAGCAGTACTTC.

The chain joins TRBV5-1 to TRBJ2-6; D gene unclear. The V end was cut by 3 bases, the J end by 4 bases, with 11 bases between. Germline lookup yields CDR1 SGHRS and CDR2 YFSETQ. The CDR3 has 15 residues. CDR3 nucleotide sequence: TGCGCCAGCAGCTCCAGAAGCCCGGGGGCCAACGTCCTGACTTTC. Protein sequence: CASSSRSPGANVLTF.

In its sample, this clone was seen a few times. CDR3 loop: CASSQASGSFNPYEQYF. The CDR3 DNA is TGCGCCAGCAGCCAAGCGTCGGGTTCATTTAATCCCTACGAGCAGTACTTC. The J gene is TRBJ2-7, the V gene TRBV4-1, with D hard to call. Trimming removed 1 base from V and 2 bases from J, with 18 bases in between. Germline assignment: CDR1 MGHRA and CDR2 YSYEKL. This CDR3 is built from 17 residues.

This sequence joins TRBV7-6 and TRBJ2-1; 9 bases map to TRBD2. Germline-derived CDR1 and CDR2 are SGHVS and FNYEAQ. The CDR3 consists of 15 residues. The junction had 0 bases not matched to a gene; V was cut back by 2 bases and J by 1 base. CDR3 loop: CASSLLAGSYNEQFF. DNA of the CDR3: TGTGCCAGCAGCTTACTAGCGGGATCCTACAATGAGCAGTTCTTC.

This chain connects TRBV5-4 to TRBJ1-6; D gene ambiguous. Looked up from germline, CDR1 is SGHNT and CDR2 is YYREEE (reference sequence). The CDR3 spans 14 residues. V dropped 7 bases and J dropped 9 bases, with 17 bases sitting between them. CDR3 in DNA: TGTGCCAGCCAAGAGGACGGCTTAAGTTCACCCCTCCACTTT. It specifies CASQEDGLSSPLHF. The full variable domain, rest sourced from reference TRBV5-4 and TRBJ1-6, is ETGVTQSPTHLIKTRGQQVTLRCSSQSGHNTVSWYQQALGQGPQFIFQYYREEENGRGNFPPRFSGLQFPNYSSELNVNALELDDSALYLCASQEDGLSSPLHFGNGTRLTVT.

CDR3 sequence (DNA): TGTGCCAGCAGCTCGGGGCCGAGCTACGAGCAGTACTTC. It is translated as CASSSGPSYEQYF. V and J are TRBV7-6 and TRBJ2-7; D tentatively reads TRBD1 or TRBD2 (5 bases each). The V gene's germline CDR1 is SGHVS and CDR2 FNYEAQ. V gave up 4 bases and J gave up 3 bases, with 10 bases separating them. The CDR3 has 13 residues. Full variable domain (rest looked up from reference TRBV7-6 and TRBJ2-7): GAGVSQSPRYKVTKRGQDVALRCDPISGHVSLYWYRQALGQGPEFLTYFNYEAQQDKSGLPNDRFSAERPEGSISTLTIQRTEQRDSAMYRCASSSGPSYEQYFGPGTRLTVT.

This sequence joins TRBV11-2 and TRBJ1-2, with D possibly matching TRBD1 (5 bases). The V gene lost 5 bases and the J gene lost 4 bases, with 17 bases spanning the gap. The CDR3 has 15 residues. The germline CDR1 and CDR2 sequences are SGHAT and FQNNGV. The CDR3 is CASSPEQGLGYGYTF. CDR3 nucleotide sequence: TGTGCCAGCAGCCCCGAGCAGGGTCTCGGCTATGGCTACACCTTC.

V and J are TRBV28 and TRBJ2-5; the D gene is possibly TRBD1 (5 bases). The germline V gene encodes CDR1 MDHEN and CDR2 SYDVKM. The V end lost 6 bases, the J end lost 7 bases, and 21 bases lay between the germline ends. The CDR3 sequence is 15 residues long. In nucleotides, the CDR3 is TGTGCCAGCAGCCCGGCCGGGCAGGGAAGTGGGACCCAGTACTTC. As protein: CASSPAGQGSGTQYF.

The chain uses TRBV6-1 and TRBJ2-7; D not certain. Germline CDR1 and CDR2: MNHNS and SASEGT. Trimming shortened V by 8 bases and J by 1 base, and 3 bases separated the two germline ends. The CDR3 is made up of 10 amino acids. The CDR3 DNA reads as TGTGCCAGCGCATCCTACGAGCAGTACTTC. The encoded protein is CASASYEQYF.

V gene TRBV11-3 combines with J gene TRBJ2-7; no definite D call. Trimming shortened V by 5 bases and J by 3 bases, and 8 bases separated the two germline ends. Germline lookup yields CDR1 SGHNT and CDR2 YENEEA. The CDR3 runs 12 residues. The CDR3: CASSRPGYEQYF. The CDR3 nucleotides read TGTGCCAGCAGCCGTCCCGGCTACGAGCAGTACTTC. The full variable domain, with the rest looked up from reference TRBV11-3 and TRBJ2-7, is EAGVVQSPRYKIIEKKQPVAFWCNPISGHNTLYWYLQNLGQGPELLIRYENEEAVDDSQLPKDRFSAERLKGVDSTLKIQPAELGDSAVYLCASSRPGYEQYFGPGTRLTVT.

This clone occurred once. The chain carries TRBV6-5 and TRBJ2-7; 10 bases agree with TRBD2. CDR3 length equals 14 residues. Trimming cost V 5 bases and J 3 bases; bases outside gene matches: 4. The germline gives CDR1 MNHEY, CDR2 SVGAGI. The CDR3 bases are TGTGCCAGCAGTCCTAGCGGGGGAAACTACGAGCAGTACTTC. This gives the protein CASSPSGGNYEQYF.

The chain recombines TRBV7-2 with TRBJ2-3; D is uncertain. Germline lookup yields CDR1 SGHTA and CDR2 FQGNSA. V was clipped by 1 base and J by 4 bases, with 12 bases between them. The CDR3 spans 15 residues. CDR3 region: CASSLGSVPPDTQYF. The CDR3 DNA reads TGTGCCAGCAGCTTAGGTTCTGTGCCCCCAGATACGCAGTATTTT.

The chain is built from TRBV7-6 and TRBJ2-6; TRBD2 agrees at 9 bases. The CDR3 is 18 residues long. The junction had 8 bases not matched to a gene; V was cut back by 5 bases and J by 0 bases. Per germline, CDR1 SGHVS and CDR2 FNYEAQ. The CDR3 is CASSPRTSASSGANVLTF. CDR3 in DNA: TGTGCCAGCAGCCCTCGGACTAGCGCGAGCTCTGGGGCCAACGTCCTGACTTTC. Based on the CDR3 plus reference TRBV7-6 and TRBJ2-6, the full variable domain is GAGVSQSPRYKVTKRGQDVALRCDPISGHVSLYWYRQALGQGPEFLTYFNYEAQQDKSGLPNDRFSAERPEGSISTLTIQRTEQRDSAMYRCASSPRTSASSGANVLTFGAGSRLTVL.

CDR3 DNA sequence: TGCGCCAGCAGCCAAGATACTGGCGCCTACAATGAGCAGTTCTTC. Residues: CASSQDTGAYNEQFF. This chain connects TRBV4-1 to TRBJ2-1; D call uncertain. The CDR3 has 15 amino acids. From germline, CDR1 is MGHRA and CDR2 YSYEKL. Trimming stripped 0 bases from V and 2 bases from J, with 8 bases between.